The clone carrying this T cell receptor (beta chain) was picked up one time. Its matching antigen is unknown. This sample was taken from a study of CD8 T cells in Susac syndrome. Study-wide findings and caveats: The study's TCR sequencing and HLA analysis covered a relatively small number of individuals, and the study acknowledged this.

Reverse transcription of 0.5 to 1 ug RNA was performed with random hexamers. TCRdb reanalysed the immunoSEQ multiplex PCR reads using MiXCR and keeps one entry per CDR3 protein. The sample has roughly 140,000 distinct CDR3 sequences; 90% to 95% are singletons. CD8+ and CD4+ T cells circulating in blood were sequenced for TCR beta. Sequencing was carried out using CD8+ T cells from PBMCs. The clonotype was recovered from a human donor in good health.

DNA of the CDR3: TGTGCCAGCAGCTTCGTTTTCGGGCCCCGGCAAGATACGCAGTATTTT. Its protein is CASSFVFGPRQDTQYF. V usage is TRBV11-2 and J usage is TRBJ2-3; D is uncertain. The CDR3 spans 16 residues. V was shortened by 3 bases and J by 5 bases, with 18 bases between the two germline ends. Per germline, CDR1 SGHAT and CDR2 FQNNGV.